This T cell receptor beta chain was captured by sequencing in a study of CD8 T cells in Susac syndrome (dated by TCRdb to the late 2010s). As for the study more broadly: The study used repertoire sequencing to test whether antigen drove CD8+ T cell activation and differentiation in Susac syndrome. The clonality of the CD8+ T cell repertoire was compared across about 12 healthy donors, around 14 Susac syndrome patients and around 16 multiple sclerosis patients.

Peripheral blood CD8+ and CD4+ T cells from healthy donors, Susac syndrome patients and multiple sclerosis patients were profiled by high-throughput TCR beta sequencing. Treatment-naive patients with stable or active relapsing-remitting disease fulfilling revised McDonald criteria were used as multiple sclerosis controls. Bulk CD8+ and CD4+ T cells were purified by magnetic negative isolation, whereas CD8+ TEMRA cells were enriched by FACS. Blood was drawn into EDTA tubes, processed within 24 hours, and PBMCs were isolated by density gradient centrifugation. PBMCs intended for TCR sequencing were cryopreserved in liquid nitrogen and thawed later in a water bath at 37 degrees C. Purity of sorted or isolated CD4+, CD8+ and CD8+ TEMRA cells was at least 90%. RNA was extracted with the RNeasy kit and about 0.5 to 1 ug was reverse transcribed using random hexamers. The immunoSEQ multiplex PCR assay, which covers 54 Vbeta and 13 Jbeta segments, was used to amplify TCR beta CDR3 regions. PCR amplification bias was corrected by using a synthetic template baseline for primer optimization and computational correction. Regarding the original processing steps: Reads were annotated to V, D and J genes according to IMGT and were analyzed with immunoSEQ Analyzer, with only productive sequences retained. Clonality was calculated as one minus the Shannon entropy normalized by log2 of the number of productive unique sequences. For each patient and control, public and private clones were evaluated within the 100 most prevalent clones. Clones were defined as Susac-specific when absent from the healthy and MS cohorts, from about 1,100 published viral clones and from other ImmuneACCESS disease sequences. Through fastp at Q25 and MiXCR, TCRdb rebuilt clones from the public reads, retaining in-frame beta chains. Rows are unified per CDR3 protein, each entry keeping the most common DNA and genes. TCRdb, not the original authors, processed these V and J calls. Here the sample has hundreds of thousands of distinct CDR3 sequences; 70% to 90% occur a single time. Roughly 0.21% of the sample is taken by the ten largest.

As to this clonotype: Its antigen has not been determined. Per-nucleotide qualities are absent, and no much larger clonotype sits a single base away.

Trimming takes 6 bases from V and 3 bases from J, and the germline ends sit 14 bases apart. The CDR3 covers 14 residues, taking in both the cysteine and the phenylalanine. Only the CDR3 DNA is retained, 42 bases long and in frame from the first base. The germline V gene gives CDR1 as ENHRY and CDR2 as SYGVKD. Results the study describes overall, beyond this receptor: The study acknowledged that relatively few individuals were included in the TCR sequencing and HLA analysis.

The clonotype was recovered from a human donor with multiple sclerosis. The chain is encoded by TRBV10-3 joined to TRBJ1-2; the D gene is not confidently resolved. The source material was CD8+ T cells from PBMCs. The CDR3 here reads CAISGSPPHYGYTF. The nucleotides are TGTGCCATCAGCGGAAGCCCCCCCCACTATGGCTACACCTTC.